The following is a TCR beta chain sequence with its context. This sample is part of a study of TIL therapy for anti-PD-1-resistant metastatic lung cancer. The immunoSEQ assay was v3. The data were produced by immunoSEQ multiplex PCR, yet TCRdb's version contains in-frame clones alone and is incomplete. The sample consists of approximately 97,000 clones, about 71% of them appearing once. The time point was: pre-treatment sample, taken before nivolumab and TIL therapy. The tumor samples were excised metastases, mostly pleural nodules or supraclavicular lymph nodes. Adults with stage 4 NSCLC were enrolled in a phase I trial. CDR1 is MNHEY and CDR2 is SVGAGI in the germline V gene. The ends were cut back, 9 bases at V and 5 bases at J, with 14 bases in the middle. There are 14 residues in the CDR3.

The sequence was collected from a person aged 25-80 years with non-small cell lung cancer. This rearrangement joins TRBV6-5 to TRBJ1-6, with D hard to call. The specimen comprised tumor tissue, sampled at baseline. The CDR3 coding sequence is TGTGCCAGTTCGCACAAATTCGATAATTCACCCCTCCACTTT. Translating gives CASSHKFDNSPLHF.